This TCR beta chain comes out of a study of blood T cell repertoires in COVID-19. Some clones are missing from TCRdb's copy, which holds only in-frame ones; the method was immunoSEQ multiplex PCR. Among roughly 100,000 clones listed, 78% were seen once. Germline V CDR1 and CDR2: SGHTA, FQGNSA. The CDR3 has 14 residues. Trimming shortened V by 5 bases and J by 4 bases, and 14 bases separated the two germline ends. In its sample, this clone was seen once. This chain joins TRBV7-2 and TRBJ1-2; D unresolved. The receptor comes from a man in his 60s with active or convalescent COVID-19. Sequencing was performed on peripheral blood. DNA of the CDR3: TGTGCCAGCAGCCCCGCCGCCCTAAGCTATGGCTACACCTTC. Translation: CASSPAALSYGYTF.